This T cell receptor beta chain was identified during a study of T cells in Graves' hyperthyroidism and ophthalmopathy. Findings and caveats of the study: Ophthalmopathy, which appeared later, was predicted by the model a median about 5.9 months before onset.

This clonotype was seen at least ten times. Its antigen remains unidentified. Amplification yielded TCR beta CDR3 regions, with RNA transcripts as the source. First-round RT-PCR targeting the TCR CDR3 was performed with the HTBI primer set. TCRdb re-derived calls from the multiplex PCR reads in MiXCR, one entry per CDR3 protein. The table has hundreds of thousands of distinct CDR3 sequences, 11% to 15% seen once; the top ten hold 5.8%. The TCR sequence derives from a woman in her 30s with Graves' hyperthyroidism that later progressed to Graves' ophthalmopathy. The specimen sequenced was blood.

CDR3 in amino acids: CASTGTGNTDTQYF. CDR3 bases: TGTGCCAGCACCGGAACAGGGAATACAGATACGCAGTATTTT. The V and J genes are TRBV28 and TRBJ2-3; TRBD1 is a possible D gene (6 bases). Germline assignment: CDR1 MDHEN and CDR2 SYDVKM. The CDR3 contains 14 residues. The germline V and J ends were trimmed by 7 bases and 3 bases, with 14 bases remaining between them. The variable domain in full, completed from reference TRBV28 and TRBJ2-3, reads DVKVTQSSRYLVKRTGEKVFLECVQDMDHENMFWYRQDPGLGLRLIYFSYDVKMKEKGDIPEGYSVSREKKERFSLILESASTNQTSMYLCASTGTGNTDTQYFGPGTRLTVL.